The subject of this entry is one T cell receptor beta chain. The antigen is unknown. This entry is derived from a study of shared clonotypes between healthy human individuals. Study-level findings and limits: Sorted-subset sequencing, rarefaction showed, was incomplete despite large depth. Larger richness was generally estimated for naive than memory subsets.

V was shortened by 7 bases and J by 2 bases, with 11 bases between the two germline ends. Germline V gene lookup returns CDR1 LGHNA and CDR2 YSLEER. The CDR3 extends over 14 amino acids. Some clones are missing from TCRdb's copy, which holds only in-frame ones; the method was immunoSEQ multiplex PCR. Here the sample spans over a million clones, around 95% being singletons. The specimen was naive CD4+ T cells sorted from blood. As for subset: CD45RA+ positively selected. The TCR was taken from a man in his thirties or forties in good health. This chain uses TRBV4-3 with TRBJ2-2; no firm D call. CDR3 protein: CASKNRQNTGELFF. The CDR3 coding sequence is TGCGCCAGCAAAAACCGACAAAACACCGGGGAGCTGTTTTTT.